This T cell receptor (beta chain) was recorded in a study of shared clonotypes between healthy human individuals. Overall study: A couple of female and a few male donors aged 18 to 49 were enrolled. CD4 naive cells filled three plates per donor, CD4 memory three, CD8 naive two and CD8 memory one. Study-wide points: Genetic and exposure-history diversity was limited by the few donors.

With respect to this clone: Its antigen is currently unknown.

The germline gives CDR1 MGHDK, CDR2 SYGVNS. The CDR3 consists of 14 residues. The ends were cut back, 8 bases at V and 11 bases at J, with 21 bases in the middle. The authors' processing: ImmunoSEQ output held junction-only sequences without quality scores, so filtering differed. Generated by immunoSEQ multiplex PCR, the TCRdb table keeps only in-frame clones and is missing some. The V and J calls and clone size were taken over from that table, and D and trimming were inferred from the DNA. The data contain over a million clones, approximately 98% of them singletons. The clonotype was recovered from a man under 40 in good health. J is TRBJ1-4 and V is TRBV25-1; unclear D gene. The source material was naive CD4+ T cells sorted from blood. Sample subset: CD45RA+ positively selected. DNA of the CDR3: TGTGCCAGCCAACCCCAGGCACGAACCGCGAAACTGTTTTTT. Protein product: CASQPQARTAKLFF.